This TCR beta chain is drawn from a study of cytomegalovirus exposure and HLA in healthy donors (dated by TCRdb to the late 2010s). General notes on the study: In an earlier analysis of roughly 500 of the donors, less than 350 Gb of sequence data and some 100 million unique TCR beta sequences from some 170 million T cells were reported. Donor age, sex, ethnicity and CMV serostatus were compiled alongside the repertoire data. Along with the roughly 710-subject first cohort, a separate validation cohort of about 110 different subjects was used. Roughly 5 DR-DQ haplotypes were handled as single units for association and clustering, since linkage in the cohort was strong. The study combined high-throughput TCR immunosequencing, statistical association of individual TCRs with disease status, and machine learning to predict cytomegalovirus infection status. In a later genetic analysis, genome-wide SNP genotypes for about three fifths of the roughly 670 donors were used, and that subset was treated as a discovery cohort. All discovery cohort repertoires had been generated on a single sequencing platform. The study aimed to test whether cataloging public T cell receptors could reveal signatures of past pathogen exposure. In the later analysis, no new phenotypic data were used to find candidate immune exposures; instead, reliance was placed on TCR beta sequences and their occurrence across donors. The number of donors typed differed by locus, with roughly 629-640 for A, B, C, DRB1 and DQB1, 522 for DQA1, 606 for DPA1, and some 440 for DPB1. Across approximately 400 genotyped donors of the cohort, an average of about 240,000 unique TCR beta nucleotide sequences per donor were sequenced, and 15% to 20% of those sequences were non-productive. The study used immunosequencing to profile the T cell repertoires of 666 subjects and linked those repertoires to cytomegalovirus serostatus. To study patterns of TCR occurrence, a later analysis re-analyzed previously published TCR beta repertoires from hundreds of donors and added high-resolution HLA genotyping. To decide whether each TCR beta V gene segment behaved as functional or pseudogenic, an earlier analysis of over 500 of the donors relied on high-throughput TCR beta sequencing. Approximately 310 gigabases of sequencing data and roughly 80 million unique TCR sequences made up an early release that covered approximately 620 HLA-typed donors. Class I and class II HLA loci were covered by the typing at four-digit resolution. The genetic ancestry cluster associated with self-reported Caucasian donors included 80% to 90% of the approximately 400 genotyped donors.

The cohort was made up of hundreds of healthy bone marrow donors. At the time of sampling, all cohort members were nominally healthy, though unrecorded immune exposures were likely present. The donor was CMV seropositive and was included in the group of 250 to 350 seropositive cohort members. Each donor provided a peripheral blood sample, and peripheral blood mononuclear cells were used for TCR beta sequencing. The Qiagen DNeasy Blood Extraction Kit was used to extract genomic DNA from the blood cell samples. Receptor libraries were prepared by the immunoSEQ multiplex PCR assay. For the multiplex PCR, a mixture combining 60 forward primers for TCR Vbeta segments and 13 reverse primers for TCR Jbeta segments was used. The CDR3 region of rearranged TCR beta genes was amplified from genomic DNA by a multiplex PCR assay. The amplified TCR beta libraries were sequenced on the Illumina HiSeq System as 87-base-pair reads. In the paper's pipeline: A later analysis counted approximately 74 million unique TCR beta chains across the 500 to 850 repertoires, and roughly 9.9 million of these chains were shared by at least two donors. To remove PCR and sequencing errors, raw reads were error-corrected and collapsed into unique sequences using a nearest-neighbor algorithm that merged closely related sequences. V, D and J gene segments were assigned by aligning CDR3 sequences to IMGT reference sequences. For a sequence to be retained, a match of at least six nucleotides to both a V gene segment and a J gene segment was required. Rearrangements were classified as productive when the CDR3 lacked stop codons and remained in frame with V and J, and all other rearrangements were classified as non-productive. CDR3 was defined according to IMGT convention as the region running from the second conserved V-encoded cysteine to the conserved J-encoded phenylalanine. The earlier analysis of 587 of the donors excluded any sequence lacking an unambiguous match to a single V gene segment. In an earlier analysis of approximately 500 of the donors, a V segment was called functional when productive rearrangements were above 56.7%, and segregating when the standard deviation between donors exceeded 5%. A statistical classification framework was built to diagnose cytomegalovirus status from the catalog of TCR beta chain sequences. V and J gene assignment, in a later analysis, came from comparing TCR nucleotide sequences with IMGT/GENE-DB human TR gene sequences. In a later analysis, CDR3 sequences and most-parsimonious VDJ recombination scenarios were assigned using the TCRdist pipeline. In a later analysis, each TCR beta chain was defined by its CDR3 amino acid sequence together with its V-gene family, and reads without a unique V-gene family were excluded. To address suspected cross-contamination and a sequencing artifact, a later analysis removed several hundred highly shared, low-generation-probability nucleotide sequences. In a later analysis, a clonal expansion index was calculated for each public chain from normalized within-repertoire ranks of inferred template counts. In a later analysis, generation probabilities were computed using a VDJ recombination model fitted to out-of-frame rearrangements, and the results were checked against IGoR. In a later analysis, hypergeometric tests were used to score TCR-TCR, TCR-HLA and TCR-CMV co-occurrence, with a repertoire-size bias correction applied to TCR pairs. False discovery rates were estimated in a later analysis by permuting HLA or CMV assignments 20 times. In a later analysis, co-occurring TCRs were grouped with DBSCAN, and TCRdist sequence similarity was added when clustering was performed within HLA-allele-positive subsets. Co-occurrence clustering excluded repertoires with fewer than 30,000 or more than 120,000 public chains, plus five with anomalous nucleotide sharing. TCRdb obtained this table from immuneACCESS and retained in-frame rearrangements with V and J assigned. These tables miss some clones; where compared with another copy, unresolved V genes account for less than half of the shortfall, and the remainder is unexplained. V and J calls and clone size are as listed in that table; D and trimming were resolved from the DNA. A total of approximately 140,000 clones appear in this sample, around three quarters of them only once. 3% of the sample is taken by the ten largest.

Overall results and qualifications from the work: In a later analysis, the rate of TCR association differed among HLA loci, with DRB1 alleles having the most associated TCRs and HLA-C alleles having the fewest. CMV serostatus was the only immune exposure information available for the cohort. An association between a missense DCLRE1C variant and V-gene and J-gene trimming of TCR beta chains was found in a later genetic analysis and replicated in an independent cohort. A further reported finding was that TCR beta sequences accurately predicted the HLA-A and HLA-B alleles for most subjects in the first cohort. Cytomegalovirus status was reported to be diagnosed by the classifier with high specificity and sensitivity in both the original and validation cohorts. Most TCR sequences were seen in very few donors, while some public TCRs were found in many individuals. According to a later analysis, parvovirus B19, influenza, CMV and Epstein-Barr virus appeared linked to several top co-occurrence clusters. The presence/absence analyses assumed that sequencing depth was roughly uniform across donors, and that assumption may not be true. A later analysis associated 15,000 to 20,000 TCR beta sequences with specific HLA alleles at a false discovery rate of 0.05. A later genetic analysis reported fewer N-insertions in productive TCRs among donors in an Asian-associated ancestry cluster than the roughly 700-donor mean. Only TCR beta chains were sequenced in this cohort, and the absence of alpha or paired-chain data limited detectable features. The earlier analysis of approximately 540 of the donors excluded roughly 17 rarely observed V segments, including chromosome 9 orphons, because counts were too low. In vitro tests confirmed that a few of the cytomegalovirus-associated TCR beta chains recognize cytomegalovirus antigens. A later analysis found that most CMV-associated TCR beta chains appeared HLA-restricted, with HLA associations seemingly driven largely by CMV exposure. Some IMGT-functional V segments, including TRBV6-2 and TRBV6-3, could not be told apart with the 87-base-pair reads, so those segments were excluded. Correlated functional status among segregating V segments might reflect linkage disequilibrium, but an unknown experimental factor could not be ruled out. The study listed approximately 150 TCR beta chains as associated with cytomegalovirus. A cluster of highly shared sequence variants was judged likely to be a technical artifact of the sequencing pipeline. Because HLA typing was missing for some donors at each locus, association tests included only the typed subset. When HLA alleles, especially DR and DQ, strongly co-occurred, attributing TCR associations to individual alleles was difficult. In an earlier analysis of 587 of the donors, most TCR beta V segments appeared in productive rearrangements about 90% or about 30% of the time, broadly matching IMGT annotations. In a later analysis, HLA-associated TCR beta chains were found to be more clonally expanded and to have lower generation probabilities than equally common non-associated chains. The authors suggested that the approach could potentially be extended to other disease states and immunological phenotypes.

From its cysteine to its phenylalanine, the CDR3 spans 16 amino acids. Of the read, only the CDR3 DNA is kept; its 48 bases are in frame from base 1. Reading the germline V gene gives CDR1 SGHAT and CDR2 FQNNGV. Unmatched junction bases come to 5, with V trimmed by 4 bases and J by 0 bases. On this clone: Its antigen target is currently unknown. Base-call qualities are not available, and no considerably larger clone is one nucleotide away.

The clonotype was recovered from a man aged 40-49 years in good health and CMV-seropositive. The chain employs TRBV11-2 and TRBJ1-2; TRBD1 fits 10 bases in the junction. Sequencing was performed on PBMCs. The encoded CDR3 is CASSSGQGSANYGYTF. The nucleotides are TGTGCCAGCAGCTCGGGACAGGGGTCAGCTAACTATGGCTACACCTTC.